What follows are 12 T cell receptor beta chains derived from one specimen sequenced in a study of beta chain features in type 1 diabetes. Expressed TCRB transcripts were sequenced because the isolated RNA had all been reverse transcribed beforehand. Repertoires were generated with immunoSEQ multiplex PCR, while TCRdb's copy carries only in-frame clones and drops some. The profile shows 900,000 or so clones, about a sixth of them singletons. The sequenced material came from naive CD4+ T cells from blood. The origin of the receptors is a woman in her late teens or twenties in good health.

The chain couples TRBV4-1 to TRBJ2-7; 8 bases match TRBD1. With V trimmed by 2 bases and J by 2 bases, 5 bases remained unmatched. Looked up from germline, CDR1 is MGHRA and CDR2 is YSYEKL. CDR3 length equals 15 residues. This chain's CDR3 is CASSQFGTGTYEQYF. CDR3 bases: TGCGCCAGCAGCCAATTCGGGACAGGTACCTACGAGCAGTACTTC.

This clone has more than one count but fewer than ten. The chain is built from TRBV6-6 and TRBJ1-1; no definite D call. The V gene lost 2 bases and the J gene lost 5 bases, with 12 bases spanning the gap. The CDR3 is 14 residues long. In germline, CDR1 is MNHNY, CDR2 SVGAGI (reference sequence). The CDR3: CASSYDGLGTEAFF. CDR3 nucleotides: TGTGCCAGCAGTTACGACGGGCTTGGGACTGAAGCTTTCTTT.

The J gene is TRBJ1-2, the V gene TRBV6-1; D is perhaps TRBD1 (5 bases). Germline V gene lookup returns CDR1 MNHNS and CDR2 SASEGT. V dropped 3 bases and J dropped 8 bases, with 10 bases sitting between them. The length of the CDR3 is 12 residues. CDR3 loop: CASSDGGRGYTF. The CDR3 region has the DNA TGTGCCAGCAGTGATGGGGGAAGGGGCTACACCTTC.

The CDR3 DNA reads as TGTGCCAGCTCACCGGGGGCCTTCGACAATGAGCAGTTCTTC. It is translated as CASSPGAFDNEQFF. J is TRBJ2-1 and V is TRBV18; D perhaps matches TRBD1 (6 bases). The ends were cut back, 3 bases at V and 5 bases at J, with 11 bases in the middle. The CDR3 extends over 14 amino acids. The germline CDR1 and CDR2 sequences are KGHSH and LQKENI.

The chain carries TRBV4-2 and TRBJ2-7, with TRBD2 matching 12 bases. There are 17 residues in the CDR3. Per the germline V gene, CDR1 is LGHNA and CDR2 is YNFKEQ. With 1 base clipped from V and 0 bases from J, the junction kept 4 bases outside the gene matches. The CDR3 DNA is TGTGCCAGCAGCCAAGGCCCGGGACTAGCGGGCTCCTACGAGCAGTACTTC. This gives the protein CASSQGPGLAGSYEQYF.

This clone appeared a few times. V and J are TRBV18 and TRBJ1-1; the match to TRBD1 covers 8 bases. V was pared by 4 bases and J by 1 base, with 8 bases of the junction left unmatched. Looked up from germline, CDR1 is KGHSH and CDR2 is LQKENI. CDR3 length: 16 residues. The DNA for the CDR3 is TGTGCCAGCTCACTACTTTCAGGGGGCTGGAACACTGAAGCTTTCTTT. Translating it yields CASSLLSGGWNTEAFF.

This clone occurred a few times. This sequence joins TRBV7-2 and TRBJ2-5, with D unclear. Germline assignment: CDR1 SGHTA and CDR2 FQGNSA. The CDR3 consists of 15 residues. Trimming left V 0 bases short and J 12 bases short, with 20 bases between. CDR3: CASSLALGLGLEKYF. The CDR3 DNA sequence: TGTGCCAGCAGCTTAGCGCTGGGTCTGGGCCTAGAGAAGTACTTC.

There are a few counts of this clone. This chain joins TRBV29-1 and TRBJ2-1; the D is unclear. V dropped 7 bases and J dropped 5 bases, with 21 bases sitting between them. Germline CDR1 reads SQVTM; CDR2 reads ANQGSEA. The CDR3 length is 15 residues. The CDR3 protein is CSAAPLAWLNNEQFF. DNA for the CDR3: TGCAGCGCGGCACCCCTGGCCTGGCTAAACAATGAGCAGTTCTTC.

The gene calls are TRBV5-6 and TRBJ1-2; no firm D call. This CDR3 spans 15 amino acids. The V gene's germline CDR1 is SGHDT and CDR2 YYEEEE. V lost 0 bases and J 4 bases, leaving 13 bases between the germline ends. The CDR3 region has the DNA TGTGCCAGCAGCTTGGCGCGTCAGGCATTCTATGGCTACACCTTC. Amino acids: CASSLARQAFYGYTF. The full variable domain, in which reference TRBV5-6 and TRBJ1-2 provide the parts outside the CDR3, is DAGVTQSPTHLIKTRGQQVTLRCSPKSGHDTVSWYQQALGQGPQFIFQYYEEEERQRGNFPDRFSGHQFPNYSSELNVNALLLGDSALYLCASSLARQAFYGYTFGSGTRLTVV.

This clone was seen more than once but under ten times. The chain employs TRBV28 and TRBJ1-2, with D possibly matching TRBD1 (5 bases). The germline V and J ends were trimmed by 7 bases and 4 bases, with 19 bases remaining between them. CDR1 and CDR2 (germline): MDHEN, SYDVKM. The CDR3 contains 15 residues. For the CDR3, the DNA is TGTGCCAGCACCACGAGGCAGGGCAACCTCTATGGCTACACCTTC. This codes for CASTTRQGNLYGYTF.

The rearrangement links TRBV11-3 to TRBJ2-3; D not resolved. This CDR3 spans 13 amino acids. Germline V CDR1 and CDR2: SGHNT, YENEEA. V was shortened by 4 bases and J by 1 base, with 6 bases between the two germline ends. This chain's CDR3 is CASSSEGTDTQYF. The CDR3 DNA is TGTGCCAGCAGCTCCGAGGGCACAGATACGCAGTATTTT.

The V call is TRBV11-2, the J call TRBJ2-7, with 11 bases that match TRBD1. Trimming at V came to 3 bases and at J to 2 bases, leaving 9 bases not matched to a gene. Germline V CDR1 and CDR2: SGHAT, FQNNGV. The CDR3 totals 17 residues. This CDR3 reads CASSFSGWGQGAYEQYF. In DNA, the CDR3 is TGTGCCAGCAGCTTCAGTGGCTGGGGACAGGGGGCCTACGAGCAGTACTTC. The complete variable domain, with remaining parts taken from reference TRBV11-2 and TRBJ2-7, reads EAGVAQSPRYKIIEKRQSVAFWCNPISGHATLYWYQQILGQGPKLLIQFQNNGVVDDSQLPKDRFSAERLKGVDSTLKIQPAKLEDSAVYLCASSFSGWGQGAYEQYFGPGTRLTVT.